This TCR beta chain is drawn from a study of T cell responses to AZD1222 COVID-19 vaccine. In germline, CDR1 is KGHSH, CDR2 LQKENI. The V end was cut by 3 bases, the J end by 0 bases, with 8 bases between. CDR3 length: 15 residues. The method was immunoSEQ multiplex PCR; TCRdb's version includes in-frame clones alone and lacks a portion of them. The repertoire holds over 150,000 clones, with about 92% as singletons. This clone was observed a handful of times. Sequencing was performed on peripheral blood, taken on day 0 of AZD1222 vaccination. The receptor was derived from an adult in good health. The chain combines TRBV18 with TRBJ2-2; no definite D call. The DNA for the CDR3 is TGTGCCAGCTCACCGTCTACTGCGAACACCGGGGAGCTGTTTTTT. Translating gives CASSPSTANTGELFF.